One and the same sample provided the 9 T cell receptor beta chains below, sequenced in a study of T cell responses to AZD1222 COVID-19 vaccine. Produced via immunoSEQ multiplex PCR; TCRdb's table is partial and in-frame only. The top ten hold around 2.9% of the sample, which has 70,000 to 100,000 clones, roughly 90% seen once. Sequences were derived from peripheral blood, sampled 28 days after the second AZD1222 dose. The receptors were sampled from an adult who received the AZD1222 COVID-19 vaccine.

The chain carries TRBV5-1 and TRBJ1-1, with D possibly being TRBD1 (6 bases). V lost 4 bases, J lost 4 bases, and 11 bases lay in between. There are 13 residues in the CDR3. Germline V lookup: CDR1 SGHRS, CDR2 YFSETQ. This CDR3 is CASSTTGSTEAFF. CDR3 bases: TGCGCCAGCAGCACGACAGGCTCCACTGAAGCTTTCTTT. Looking up the rest from reference TRBV5-1 and TRBJ1-1 gives the full variable domain: KAGVTQTPRYLIKTRGQQVTLSCSPISGHRSVSWYQQTPGQGLQFLFEYFSETQRNKGNFPGRFSGRQFSNSRSEMNVSTLELGDSALYLCASSTTGSTEAFFGQGTRLTVV.

The chain is built from TRBV10-3 and TRBJ2-7; maybe TRBD2 (6 bases). The germline V gene encodes CDR1 ENHRY and CDR2 SYGVKD. V was cut by 1 base and J by 4 bases, with 14 bases left in between. The CDR3 is 15 residues long. This CDR3 reads CAISEFKGSGYEQYF. The CDR3 DNA reads TGTGCCATCAGTGAGTTTAAGGGGAGCGGGTACGAGCAGTACTTC.

The chain couples TRBV7-8 to TRBJ2-3; D may be TRBD1 (5 bases). The CDR3 is 15 residues long. Germline CDR1 reads SGHVS; CDR2 reads FQNEAQ. V was trimmed by 5 bases and J by 2 bases, leaving 14 bases between them. The DNA of the CDR3 is TGTGCCAGCAGCCCTCACCAGGGCTCCACAGATACGCAGTATTTT. It codes for CASSPHQGSTDTQYF.

The rearrangement links TRBV19 to TRBJ2-7; possibly TRBD2 for D (5 bases). The CDR3 runs 12 residues. In germline, CDR1 is LNHDA, CDR2 SQIVND (reference sequence). Deletions cut 11 bases from V and 3 bases from J, with 14 bases between. CDR3 sequence (DNA): TGTGCCGTCGGGGATTCTCACTACGAGCAGTACTTC. Translation: CAVGDSHYEQYF.

CDR3: CASRHETGFTYEQYF. The CDR3 DNA sequence: TGTGCCAGTAGACACGAGACAGGGTTCACCTACGAGCAGTACTTC. The chain employs TRBV19 and TRBJ2-7, with TRBD1 matching over 7 bases. The CDR3 is made up of 15 amino acids. J lost 2 bases, V lost 6 bases, and 10 bases had no gene match. Germline loops: CDR1 LNHDA, CDR2 SQIVND (reference sequence).

The J gene is TRBJ2-3, the V gene TRBV12-5; D gene uncertain. Trimming removed 6 bases from V and 11 bases from J, with 15 bases in between. Looked up from germline, CDR1 is LGHNT and CDR2 is FRNRAP. The CDR3 is made up of 12 amino acids. CDR3 in DNA: TGTGCTAGTGGGACCGTGCAGGTGATGCAGTATTTT. Protein: CASGTVQVMQYF.

This sequence joins TRBV5-1 and TRBJ2-3; 8 positions agree with TRBD2. The CDR3 consists of 15 residues. CDR1 SGHRS and CDR2 YFSETQ come from the germline V gene. V lost 3 bases to trimming and J lost 0 bases; unmatched junction nucleotides: 3. As DNA, the CDR3 is TGCGCCAGCAGCTCGCGGGGGGATAGCACAGATACGCAGTATTTT. Encoded protein: CASSSRGDSTDTQYF.

The rearrangement joins TRBV5-1 to TRBJ2-3; 7 bases align to TRBD1. The V and J ends lost 0 bases and 6 bases, in that order; junction bases with no gene match: 4. Germline V gene sequence: CDR1 SGHRS, CDR2 YFSETQ. The CDR3 spans 14 residues. CDR3 in DNA: TGCGCCAGCAGCTTGGCCCAGGGGGTGGATACGCAGTATTTT. Translated: CASSLAQGVDTQYF.

The J gene is TRBJ2-1, the V gene TRBV20-1, with 9 bases fitting TRBD2. Germline CDR1 and CDR2: DFQATT and SNEGSKA (reference sequence). This CDR3 has 14 residues. J was trimmed by 2 bases and V by 3 bases; bases with no gene match: 2. CDR3: CSASLAGAYNEQFF. The DNA for the CDR3 is TGCAGTGCTAGTTTAGCGGGGGCCTACAATGAGCAGTTCTTC.